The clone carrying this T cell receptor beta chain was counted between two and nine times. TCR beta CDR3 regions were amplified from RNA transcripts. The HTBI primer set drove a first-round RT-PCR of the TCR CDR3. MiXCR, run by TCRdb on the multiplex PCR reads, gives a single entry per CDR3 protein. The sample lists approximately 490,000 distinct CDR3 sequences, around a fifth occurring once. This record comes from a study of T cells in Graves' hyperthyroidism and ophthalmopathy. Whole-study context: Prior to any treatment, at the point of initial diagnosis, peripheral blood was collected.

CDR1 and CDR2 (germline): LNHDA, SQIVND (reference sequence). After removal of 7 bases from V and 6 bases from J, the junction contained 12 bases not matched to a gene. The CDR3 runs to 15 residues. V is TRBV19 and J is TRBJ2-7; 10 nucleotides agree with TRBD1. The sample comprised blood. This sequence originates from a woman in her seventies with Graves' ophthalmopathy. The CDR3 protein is CASTPTGTGVTEQYF. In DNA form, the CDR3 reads TGTGCCAGTACCCCCACCGGGACAGGGGTTACCGAGCAGTACTTC. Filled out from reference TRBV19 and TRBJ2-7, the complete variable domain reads DGGITQSPKYLFRKEGQNVTLSCEQNLNHDAMYWYRQDPGQGLRLIYYSQIVNDFQKGDIAEGYSVSREKKESFPLTVTSAQKNPTAFYLCASTPTGTGVTEQYFGPGTRLTVT.